This is a list of T cell receptor beta chains from one sample in a study of T cells in Graves' hyperthyroidism and ophthalmopathy. TCRdb re-called the multiplex PCR reads with MiXCR, one entry per CDR3 protein. Of 250,000 to 300,000 distinct CDR3 sequences listed, roughly an eighth are singletons. Sequenced: blood. The receptor source for this set is a woman in her thirties or forties with Graves' hyperthyroidism. Both conserved end residues are part of each CDR3. The order of the fields is J gene, V gene, clone size, D gene, CDR3 protein, CDR3 DNA. A D gene is named only where the DNA matches it firmly. Some rows have no size entry. The others give once, few or many, or a class for an expanded clone.

>TRBJ1-1|TRBV3-1|many|NA
CASSQASQGAEAFF
TGTGCCAGCAGCCAAGCATCACAGGGCGCTGAAGCTTTCTTT
>TRBJ2-2|TRBV11-1|many|TRBD2
CASSFEREFVGELFF
TGTGCCAGCAGCTTCGAGCGGGAGTTCGTCGGGGAGCTGTTTTTT
>TRBJ1-2|TRBV18|NA|NA
CASSPSGVRYGYTF
TGTGCCAGCTCCCCTTCTGGTGTGAGGTATGGCTACACCTTC
>TRBJ1-2|TRBV12-3/TRBV12-4|many|TRBD1
CASTPDRGLSGYTF
TGTGCCAGCACCCCCGACAGGGGGCTTAGTGGCTACACCTTC
>TRBJ1-3|TRBV10-3|NA|NA
CAISEDPRSGNTIYF
TGTGCCATCAGTGAGGACCCTCGCTCTGGAAACACCATATATTTT
>TRBJ2-3|TRBV12-3/TRBV12-4|many|NA
CASSFLSTDTQYF
TGTGCCAGCAGTTTTTTGAGCACAGATACGCAGTATTTT
>TRBJ1-3|TRBV11-3|many|NA
CASSFGGDGASGNTIYF
TGTGCCAGCAGCTTTGGGGGGGATGGAGCCTCTGGAAACACCATATATTTT
>TRBJ2-7|TRBV27|many|NA
CASSPGIIYEQYF
TGTGCCAGCAGTCCAGGGATAATCTACGAGCAGTACTTC
>TRBJ2-1|TRBV2|many|TRBD2
CASSTGTSGRGSNEQFF
TGTGCCAGCAGCACCGGGACTAGCGGGAGAGGGAGCAATGAGCAGTTCTTC
>TRBJ2-2|TRBV7-6|NA|NA
CASSLGVSPRGELFF
TGTGCCAGCAGCTTAGGGGTCTCCCCCAGGGGGGAGCTGTTTTTT
>TRBJ2-5|TRBV25-1|many|TRBD1
CASSGRQGSWETQYF
TGTGCCAGCAGTGGCAGACAGGGTAGCTGGGAGACCCAGTACTTC
>TRBJ2-7|TRBV12-3/TRBV12-4|NA|TRBD2
CASSLAGSGRTYEQYF
TGTGCCAGCAGTTTAGCGGGCAGCGGGAGAACCTACGAGCAGTACTTC
>TRBJ2-5|TRBV4-1|NA|TRBD2
CASSQVLGRGWEGTQYF
TGCGCCAGCAGCCAAGTCCTCGGTAGGGGTTGGGAGGGGACCCAGTACTTC
>TRBJ2-1|TRBV20-1|many|TRBD1
CSAKETGWGEQFF
TGCAGTGCGAAAGAGACAGGGTGGGGTGAGCAGTTCTTC
>TRBJ2-3|TRBV5-8|many|NA
CASSGRTAASTDTQYF
TGTGCCAGCAGCGGGAGGACAGCAGCTAGCACAGATACGCAGTATTTT
>TRBJ2-7|TRBV20-1|many|TRBD2
CSARDWAGGTEQYF
TGCAGTGCTAGAGACTGGGCGGGAGGGACCGAGCAGTACTTC
>TRBJ2-1|TRBV5-1|NA|TRBD1
CASSLADRGLNNEQFF
TGCGCCAGCAGCTTGGCCGACAGGGGGCTAAACAATGAGCAGTTCTTC
>TRBJ2-1|TRBV5-1|NA|NA
CTSSLTPSEQFF
TGCACCAGCAGCTTAACCCCGTCTGAGCAGTTCTTC
>TRBJ1-6|TRBV3-1|many|NA
CASSQVEGSPLHF
TGTGCCAGCAGCCAAGTCGAGGGATCACCCCTCCACTTT
>TRBJ2-5|TRBV20-1|many|TRBD2
CSARDPSGGLETQYF
TGCAGTGCTAGAGATCCTAGCGGGGGTTTAGAGACCCAGTACTTC
>TRBJ2-2|TRBV10-3|NA|TRBD1
CAISPTGTGTPGELFF
TGTGCCATCAGTCCCACCGGGACAGGGACCCCCGGGGAGCTGTTTTTT
>TRBJ1-1|TRBV28|many|NA
CVSERTEAFF
TGCGTCTCGGAGAGGACTGAAGCTTTCTTT
>TRBJ1-3|TRBV7-6|few|NA
CASSSPFFSGNTIYF
TGTGCCAGCAGTTCCCCCTTCTTCTCTGGAAACACCATATATTTT
>TRBJ1-4|TRBV19|NA|NA
CASSIGDLGEKLFF
TGTGCCAGTAGTATAGGGGATCTGGGGGAAAAACTGTTTTTT
>TRBJ1-1|TRBV18|many|NA
CASSQGVNTEAFF
TGTGCCAGCAGCCAAGGGGTGAACACTGAAGCTTTCTTT
>TRBJ2-7|TRBV28|many|NA
CASSLSTLSYEQYF
TGTGCCAGCAGTTTGTCGACACTCTCCTACGAGCAGTACTTC
>TRBJ1-3|TRBV7-2|many|NA
CASSLGGDGNTIYF
TGTGCCAGCAGCTTGGGGGGCGATGGAAACACCATATATTTT
>TRBJ2-7|TRBV28|many|NA
CASSSPGYEQYF
TGTGCCAGCAGTTCCCCTGGCTACGAGCAGTACTTC
>TRBJ2-3|TRBV7-9|many|TRBD2
CASSPRTSGNQMTQYF
TGTGCCAGCAGCCCGAGGACTAGCGGAAATCAAATGACGCAGTATTTT
>TRBJ2-3|TRBV27|many|NA
CASRLSPMLAQYF
TGTGCCAGCAGGCTAAGTCCCATGTTAGCGCAGTATTTT
>TRBJ1-4|TRBV2|many|NA
CASSEGWSGEKLFF
TGTGCCAGCAGTGAGGGTTGGTCGGGTGAAAAACTGTTTTTT
>TRBJ2-5|TRBV2|many|NA
CASRPRGLETQYF
TGTGCCAGCAGGCCTAGAGGGCTAGAGACCCAGTACTTC
>TRBJ2-1|TRBV10-3|NA|NA
CAITPGAPISAEQFF
TGTGCCATCACGCCGGGGGCACCAATATCTGCTGAGCAGTTCTTC
>TRBJ2-1|TRBV7-9|NA|NA
CASTRFGNNEQFF
TGTGCCAGCACCCGGTTCGGAAACAATGAGCAGTTCTTC
>TRBJ1-1|TRBV6-5|many|NA
CASSYGVESTEAFF
TGTGCCAGCAGTTACGGTGTGGAATCCACTGAAGCTTTCTTT
>TRBJ1-4|TRBV2|NA|TRBD1
CASSERRDRGEKLFF
TGTGCCAGCAGTGAACGCCGGGACAGGGGTGAAAAACTGTTTTTT
>TRBJ2-3|TRBV6-1|many|NA
CASSEGAQDTQYF
TGTGCCAGCAGTGAGGGGGCCCAGGATACGCAGTATTTT
>TRBJ2-3|TRBV24-1|NA|TRBD2
CATSDRTSGHTQYF
TGTGCCACCAGTGACCGGACTAGCGGACATACGCAGTATTTT
>TRBJ2-5|TRBV7-2|many|NA
CASSLGLRGTGETQYF
TGTGCCAGCAGCTTAGGTTTACGCGGGACTGGAGAGACCCAGTACTTC
>TRBJ1-1|TRBV2|many|NA
CASNEGPNTEAFF
TGTGCCAGCAATGAAGGGCCGAACACTGAAGCTTTCTTT
>TRBJ2-7|TRBV29-1|many|TRBD2
CSVAAGGYEQYF
TGCAGCGTTGCAGCGGGGGGCTACGAGCAGTACTTC
>TRBJ2-1|TRBV29-1|few|TRBD2
CSVEGIAGVSYNEQFF
TGCAGCGTTGAGGGAATAGCGGGGGTCTCCTACAATGAGCAGTTCTTC
>TRBJ1-2|TRBV28|many|NA
CASSLLYETRYGYTF
TGTGCCAGCAGCCTACTTTATGAGACCCGCTATGGCTACACCTTC
>TRBJ2-2|TRBV5-4|few|TRBD1
CASRPGQGATGELFF
TGTGCCAGCAGACCGGGACAGGGGGCTACCGGGGAGCTGTTTTTT
>TRBJ1-3|TRBV6-1|NA|NA
CASKQMTAYSGNTIYF
TGTGCCAGCAAGCAGATGACAGCGTACTCTGGAAACACCATATATTTT
>TRBJ1-3|TRBV7-9|NA|NA
CASSLRGQGPSSGNTIYF
TGTGCCAGCAGCTTACGGGGTCAGGGACCAAGCTCTGGAAACACCATATATTTT
>TRBJ1-1|TRBV6-1|many|NA
CASSETRGTEAFF
TGTGCCAGCAGTGAAACCAGGGGCACTGAAGCTTTCTTT
>TRBJ1-2|TRBV20-1|many|NA
CSASKDMNYGYTF
TGCAGTGCTAGTAAGGACATGAACTATGGCTACACCTTC
>TRBJ1-2|TRBV12-3/TRBV12-4|NA|NA
CASSFGEPYGYTF
TGTGCCAGCAGTTTTGGGGAGCCGTATGGCTACACCTTC
>TRBJ2-2|TRBV5-1|few|TRBD1
CASSGGQGAFNTGELFF
TGCGCCAGCAGCGGAGGACAGGGGGCCTTTAACACCGGGGAGCTGTTTTTT